The 28 T cell receptor beta chains below come from one sample, sequenced in a study of cytotoxic CD8 clonotypes in ibrutinib-treated CLL. The method was immunoSEQ multiplex PCR; TCRdb's version includes in-frame clones alone and lacks a portion of them. Of 65,000 to 95,000 clones listed, 86% are singletons. This specimen consisted of PBMCs, obtained before ibrutinib treatment. The origin of the receptors is a human donor with chronic lymphocytic leukemia.

The V gene is TRBV4-1, the J gene TRBJ1-1, with 10 nucleotides matching TRBD1. The length of the CDR3 is 16 residues. With V trimmed by 0 bases and J by 9 bases, 10 bases remained unmatched. The germline V gene has CDR1 MGHRA and CDR2 YSYEKL. The CDR3 spells CASSQERDRGSGKAFF. The CDR3 DNA reads as TGCGCCAGCAGCCAAGAGCGGGACAGGGGTAGCGGTAAAGCTTTCTTT.

The chain employs TRBV18 and TRBJ1-3, with D possibly TRBD1 on 5 matching bases. This CDR3 is built from 16 residues. Germline loops: CDR1 KGHSH, CDR2 LQKENI. The V and J ends lost 4 bases and 2 bases respectively, with 15 bases between them. The CDR3 nucleotides are TGTGCCAGCTCACAAGGACAAGGTCTCGCTGGAAACACCATATATTTT. Amino acids: CASSQGQGLAGNTIYF.

V gene TRBV11-1 combines with J gene TRBJ2-1, with a weak D call TRBD2 (5 bases). V was pared by 3 bases and J by 2 bases, with 11 bases between. Germline V gene sequence: CDR1 SGHAT, CDR2 FQDESV (reference sequence). The CDR3 length is 15 residues. The CDR3 nucleotides read TGTGCCAGCAGCTTGTCAGCGGAGCCCTACAATGAGCAGTTCTTC. This gives the protein CASSLSAEPYNEQFF.

The V call is TRBV19, the J call TRBJ2-3; D might be TRBD1 (5 bases). The CDR3 extends over 14 amino acids. Trimming took off 8 bases at V and 3 bases at J, with 15 bases between the two ends. The germline V gene has CDR1 LNHDA and CDR2 SQIVND (reference sequence). The CDR3, as DNA: TGTGCCAGTGGTAGGGGCGTCGGAACAGATACGCAGTATTTT. This codes for CASGRGVGTDTQYF.

The chain links TRBV9 to TRBJ2-1; D gene unclear. V was shortened by 1 base and J by 5 bases, with 10 bases between the two germline ends. The CDR3 totals 14 residues. The germline V gene has CDR1 SGDLS and CDR2 YYNGEE. CDR3 nucleotides: TGTGCCAGCAGCGTAAATTCTGGAAACAATGAGCAGTTCTTC. Translating gives CASSVNSGNNEQFF.

The CDR3 region has the DNA TGTGCCAGCAGCTTAGGACTAGCGGATTTCACAGATACGCAGTATTTT. Translating gives CASSLGLADFTDTQYF. The chain couples TRBV7-9 to TRBJ2-3; 9 positions match TRBD2. Germline CDR1 and CDR2: SEHNR and FQNEAQ (reference sequence). With 1 base clipped from V and 2 bases from J, the junction kept 4 bases outside the gene matches. The CDR3 length is 16 residues.

The CDR3 loop reads CASSWVREFDEQFF. DNA for the CDR3: TGTGCCAGCAGTTGGGTGAGGGAATTCGATGAGCAGTTCTTC. The J gene is TRBJ2-1, the V gene TRBV7-9; a possible D gene is TRBD2 (5 bases). The V end lost 6 bases, the J end lost 8 bases, and 17 bases lay between the germline ends. The CDR3 loop spans 14 amino acids. Germline values: CDR1 SEHNR, CDR2 FQNEAQ (reference sequence).

The chain combines TRBV18 with TRBJ1-2, with 7 nucleotides matching TRBD1. The CDR3 has 14 residues. J lost 2 bases, V lost 1 base, and 1 base had no gene match. Germline lookup yields CDR1 KGHSH and CDR2 LQKENI. For the CDR3, the DNA is TGTGCCAGCTCACCACAGACAGGGAACTATGGCTACACCTTC. This gives the protein CASSPQTGNYGYTF. The variable domain in full, completed from reference TRBV18 and TRBJ1-2, reads NAGVMQNPRHLVRRRGQEARLRCSPMKGHSHVYWYRQLPEEGLKFMVYLQKENIIDESGMPKERFSAEFPKEGPSILRIQQVVRGDSAAYFCASSPQTGNYGYTFGSGTRLTVV.

This clone has more than one count but fewer than ten. The rearrangement uses TRBV19 and TRBJ1-2, with 10 nucleotides matching TRBD1. V was clipped by 4 bases and J by 7 bases; unmatched bases: 6. This CDR3 spans 14 amino acids. Germline V CDR1 and CDR2: LNHDA, SQIVND (reference sequence). The CDR3 is CASSNSGTGVGYTF. CDR3 bases: TGTGCCAGTAGTAACTCCGGGACAGGGGTTGGCTACACCTTC.

The chain combines TRBV27 with TRBJ2-2; the match to TRBD1 covers 10 bases. Germline CDR1 is MNHEY and CDR2 is SMNVEV (reference sequence). V dropped 7 bases and J dropped 5; count of bases not matched to a gene: 4. The CDR3 covers 14 residues. Written as DNA, the CDR3 is TGTGCCAGCATGGGGACAGGGGTTACCGGGGAGCTGTTTTTT. This gives the protein CASMGTGVTGELFF.

This clone appeared a single time. Relative to the germline gene, one junction end is altered; a read error may explain this. The genes are TRBV27 and TRBJ2-2; 9 nucleotides align to TRBD1. The germline V gene encodes CDR1 MNHEY and CDR2 SMNVEV (reference sequence). The CDR3 contains 16 residues. This CDR3 is CASSTTGTGITRELFF. The CDR3 bases are TGTGCCAGCAGTACTACCGGGACAGGGATCACCAGGGAGCTGTTTTTT.

This chain connects TRBV7-9 to TRBJ1-1, with D possibly matching TRBD1 (5 bases). In germline, CDR1 is SEHNR, CDR2 FQNEAQ (reference sequence). V gave up 5 bases and J gave up 10 bases, with 23 bases separating them. The CDR3 extends over 15 amino acids. This CDR3 is CASSAPWGGRGGAFF. Here the CDR3 DNA reads TGTGCCAGCAGCGCCCCATGGGGAGGACGGGGGGGAGCTTTCTTT.

The chain is built from TRBV7-9 and TRBJ2-1, with TRBD1 identical over 8 bases. Germline loops: CDR1 SEHNR, CDR2 FQNEAQ (reference sequence). V dropped 1 base and J dropped 7; count of bases not matched to a gene: 6. There are 15 residues in the CDR3. CDR3 DNA: TGTGCCAGCAGCTTAGGGTCGACAGGGGAAAATGAGCAGTTCTTC. It yields the protein CASSLGSTGENEQFF.

V usage is TRBV10-3 and J usage is TRBJ1-4, with 9 bases aligning to TRBD1. Trimming cost V 6 bases and J 5 bases; bases outside gene matches: 4. The CDR3 covers 14 residues. In germline, CDR1 is ENHRY, CDR2 SYGVKD. The CDR3 loop reads CAIRDGTGNEKLFF. DNA for the CDR3: TGTGCCATCAGAGACGGGACAGGGAATGAAAAACTGTTTTTT.

This sequence joins TRBV7-2 and TRBJ1-1, with 10 bases aligning to TRBD1. The CDR3 has 14 residues. The germline CDR1 and CDR2 sequences are SGHTA and FQGNSA. Trimming removed 4 bases from V and 3 bases from J; junction bases left unmatched: 2. The CDR3 protein is CASSSGTGDTEAFF. The DNA of the CDR3 is TGTGCCAGCAGCTCCGGGACAGGGGACACTGAAGCTTTCTTT.

V gene TRBV5-1 combines with J gene TRBJ2-5, with no clear D. This CDR3 has 12 amino acids. In germline, CDR1 is SGHRS, CDR2 YFSETQ. The V end lost 3 bases, the J end lost 4 bases, and 7 bases lay between the germline ends. CDR3: CASSWARETQYF. CDR3 DNA sequence: TGCGCCAGCAGCTGGGCCCGAGAGACCCAGTACTTC.

The table lists this clone with a few counts. The chain recombines TRBV30 with TRBJ2-3; 10 bases are shared with TRBD2. This CDR3 spans 20 amino acids. J was trimmed by 2 bases and V by 0 bases; bases with no gene match: 17. Germline CDR1 and CDR2: GTSNPN and SVGIG (reference sequence). CDR3 coding DNA: TGTGCCTGGAGTGTTTATGGCGCGGCTAGCGGGGGCCCTTTCACAGATACGCAGTATTTT. It specifies CAWSVYGAASGGPFTDTQYF.

This clone showed up just once. Written as DNA, the CDR3 is TGCGCCAGCAGCTTGGCCGGGACAGGGGAGGGTCAGCCCCAGCATTTT. Its translation: CASSLAGTGEGQPQHF. The chain links TRBV5-1 to TRBJ1-5, with TRBD1 matching over 10 bases. Germline V lookup: CDR1 SGHRS, CDR2 YFSETQ. V trimming: 0 bases; J trimming: 6 bases; junction bases outside the gene matches: 6. The CDR3 is 16 amino acids.

V usage is TRBV6-1 and J usage is TRBJ2-5, with a possible D match to TRBD1 (6 bases). Deletions cut 5 bases from V and 5 bases from J, with 12 bases between. CDR3 size: 13 residues. Germline CDR1 is MNHNS and CDR2 is SASEGT. CDR3 nucleotide sequence: TGTGCCAGCAGTAATCTCAGGGGCGAGACCCAGTACTTC. Amino acids: CASSNLRGETQYF.

V is TRBV7-2 and J is TRBJ1-2; 8 positions match TRBD1. This CDR3 region has 15 residues. Trimming took 5 bases from V and 8 from J; bases not matched to a gene: 13. Germline CDR1 and CDR2: SGHTA and FQGNSA. This chain's CDR3 is CASSPSLTGGRGYTF. DNA for the CDR3: TGTGCCAGCAGCCCTAGTCTAACAGGGGGACGGGGCTACACCTTC.

This clone has more than one count but fewer than ten. The chain uses TRBV28 and TRBJ2-5, with D unresolved. CDR3 length equals 15 residues. With 7 bases removed from V and 9 bases from J, the gap between germline ends came to 24 bases. CDR1 MDHEN and CDR2 SYDVKM come from the germline V gene. Here the CDR3 reads CASTKGRTGRSAQYF. The CDR3 coding sequence is TGTGCCAGCACGAAGGGTCGGACCGGACGTTCGGCCCAGTACTTC.

This chain joins TRBV15 and TRBJ2-7; TRBD2 aligns across 10 bases. Germline V lookup: CDR1 LNHNV, CDR2 YYDKDF (reference sequence). V shed 2 bases and J 0 bases; nucleotides not matched to a gene: 1. CDR3 length equals 15 residues. CDR3 DNA sequence: TGTGCCACCAGCAGACCTAGCGGGAGCTCCTACGAGCAGTACTTC. As protein: CATSRPSGSSYEQYF.

The V call is TRBV19, the J call TRBJ2-1; TRBD1 aligns across 11 bases. The CDR3 spans 16 residues. V lost 5 bases to trimming and J lost 6 bases; unmatched junction nucleotides: 9. Germline values: CDR1 LNHDA, CDR2 SQIVND (reference sequence). The CDR3 coding sequence is TGTGCCAGTAGTGCCAGGGACAGGGGGTGGGTCAATGAGCAGTTCTTC. This gives the protein CASSARDRGWVNEQFF.

The chain carries TRBV30 and TRBJ1-1; tentative D call: TRBD1 (6 bases). The CDR3 sequence is 13 residues long. Trimming stripped 2 bases from V and 4 bases from J, with 11 bases between. CDR1 GTSNPN and CDR2 SVGIG come from the germline V gene (reference sequence). CDR3 sequence reads: CAWSQGGGTEAFF. In DNA form, the CDR3 reads TGTGCCTGGAGTCAGGGAGGGGGCACTGAAGCTTTCTTT.

A few counts support this clone. J is TRBJ2-1 and V is TRBV28; D remains ambiguous. The germline V and J ends were trimmed by 2 bases and 7 bases, with 6 bases remaining between them. The CDR3 has 12 amino acids. Germline V lookup: CDR1 MDHEN, CDR2 SYDVKM. CDR3 sequence: CASSLAANEQFF. DNA of the CDR3: TGTGCCAGCAGTTTAGCAGCAAATGAGCAGTTCTTC.

This chain connects TRBV7-7 to TRBJ1-1; D gene ambiguous. The CDR3 loop spans 16 amino acids. Trimming stripped 4 bases from V and 0 bases from J, with 15 bases between. CDR1 SSHAT and CDR2 FNYEAQ come from the germline V gene (reference sequence). CDR3 sequence (DNA): TGTGCCAGCAGCTCCTTTTCCGGGGATATGAACACTGAAGCTTTCTTT. It codes for CASSSFSGDMNTEAFF.

A note on this clone: In the same sample, other DNA sequences code for this CDR3. This chain links TRBV9 with TRBJ2-4; D not certain. CDR3 length equals 15 residues. The germline CDR1 and CDR2 sequences are SGDLS and YYNGEE. Trimming removed 0 bases from V and 0 bases from J, with 7 bases in between. The DNA of the CDR3 is TGTGCCAGCAGCGTAGCAGTCGGAGCCAAAAACATTCAGTACTTC. Its translation: CASSVAVGAKNIQYF.

The V gene is TRBV11-3, the J gene TRBJ2-5; 11 bases map to TRBD2. Germline CDR1 and CDR2: SGHNT and YENEEA. The CDR3 is made up of 15 amino acids. The junction had 2 bases not matched to a gene; V was cut back by 4 bases and J by 1 base. The CDR3 region is CASSYGLAGQETQYF. DNA of the CDR3: TGTGCCAGCAGCTACGGACTAGCGGGCCAAGAGACCCAGTACTTC.